This is a list of T cell receptor beta chains from one sample in a study of Ad26.COV2.S vaccination and SARS-CoV-2 variants. Sequencing was performed with immunoSEQ multiplex PCR; in TCRdb, only in-frame clones are kept and a portion is missing. The sample contains under 300,000 clones, around 85% of which appear only once. The sequencing here drew on peripheral blood, taken in a trial of Ad26.COV2.S vaccine versus placebo. All receptors come from a person aged 18-65 years who received the Ad26.COV2.S COVID-19 vaccine or a placebo. Each CDR3 is given with its conserved first and last residue. The D gene is left open where the match is weak. Part of the rows lack a size; the others show once, few, many or a class for expanded clones.

V: TRBV7-2
D: NA
J: TRBJ1-1
size: few
CDR3: CASSLGTVNTEAFF
DNA: TGTGCCAGCAGCTTAGGGACAGTGAACACTGAAGCTTTCTTT

V: TRBV7-2
D: NA
J: TRBJ1-3
size: NA
CDR3: CASSLTSGRTGNTIYF
DNA: TGTGCCAGCAGCCTAACCTCAGGGCGCACTGGAAACACCATATATTTT

V: TRBV6-2/TRBV6-3
D: TRBD2
J: TRBJ2-3
size: NA
CDR3: CASTPGLAGGRRGTDTQYF
DNA: TGTGCCAGCACCCCTGGACTAGCGGGGGGCCGACGGGGGACAGATACGCAGTATTTT

V: TRBV3-1/TRBV3-2
D: NA
J: TRBJ2-1
size: NA
CDR3: CASSSRVPSYNEQFF
DNA: TGTGCCAGCAGCTCCAGAGTTCCGTCCTACAATGAGCAGTTCTTC

V: TRBV5-4
D: TRBD1
J: TRBJ2-7
size: NA
CDR3: CASSVWDRGYEQYF
DNA: TGTGCCAGCAGCGTATGGGACAGGGGTTACGAGCAGTACTTC

V: TRBV6-2/TRBV6-3
D: TRBD2
J: TRBJ2-7
size: NA
CDR3: CASSQSGTGSYEQYF
DNA: TGTGCCAGCAGTCAAAGCGGGACTGGGTCCTACGAGCAGTACTTC

V: TRBV10-3
D: TRBD1
J: TRBJ2-5
size: NA
CDR3: CAISSDRPPETQYF
DNA: TGTGCCATCTCTTCGGACAGGCCCCCAGAGACCCAGTACTTC

V: TRBV30
D: NA
J: TRBJ1-3
size: NA
CDR3: CAWSYSSGNTIYF
DNA: TGTGCCTGGAGTTACAGCTCTGGAAACACCATATATTTT

V: TRBV25-1
D: NA
J: TRBJ1-1
size: NA
CDR3: CASSDAARAATEAFF
DNA: TGTGCCAGCAGTGATGCGGCCAGGGCGGCCACTGAAGCTTTCTTT

V: TRBV7-9
D: TRBD2
J: TRBJ2-2
size: NA
CDR3: CASSLGGSWPGELFF
DNA: TGTGCCAGCAGCTTAGGCGGGAGTTGGCCCGGGGAGCTGTTTTTT

V: TRBV19
D: NA
J: TRBJ2-1
size: NA
CDR3: CASSVYNEQFF
DNA: TGTGCCAGTAGCGTTTACAATGAGCAGTTCTTC

V: TRBV5-4
D: NA
J: TRBJ1-3
size: NA
CDR3: CASSLAGRDTIYF
DNA: TGTGCCAGCAGCTTGGCCGGACGGGACACCATATATTTT

V: TRBV4-3
D: NA
J: TRBJ1-3
size: NA
CDR3: CASSQDPMASGNTIYF
DNA: TGCGCCAGCAGCCAAGACCCAATGGCCTCTGGAAACACCATATATTTT

V: TRBV3-1/TRBV3-2
D: NA
J: TRBJ1-2
size: NA
CDR3: CARPYWTYGYTF
DNA: TGTGCCCGCCCCTACTGGACCTATGGCTACACCTTC

V: TRBV7-2
D: TRBD2
J: TRBJ2-1
size: NA
CDR3: CASSPQLAGANEQFF
DNA: TGTGCCAGCAGCCCCCAGCTAGCGGGAGCAAATGAGCAGTTCTTC

V: TRBV15
D: NA
J: TRBJ1-3
size: NA
CDR3: CATSRDVDSQIYF
DNA: TGTGCCACCAGCAGAGATGTTGACAGCCAAATATATTTT

V: TRBV12-5
D: TRBD1
J: TRBJ2-3
size: NA
CDR3: CASGSDRDGDTQYF
DNA: TGTGCTAGTGGTTCGGACAGGGATGGAGATACGCAGTATTTT

V: TRBV18
D: NA
J: TRBJ2-5
size: NA
CDR3: CASSPQWKTEAAQYF
DNA: TGTGCCAGCTCACCCCAGTGGAAGACTGAGGCGGCCCAGTACTTC

V: TRBV29-1
D: TRBD1
J: TRBJ1-1
size: NA
CDR3: CSVPDNRGLAEAFF
DNA: TGCAGCGTCCCAGACAACAGGGGTCTCGCTGAAGCTTTCTTT

V: TRBV30
D: TRBD1
J: TRBJ2-4
size: once
CDR3: CAFPWTGTNIQYF
DNA: TGTGCCTTTCCTTGGACAGGAACAAACATTCAGTACTTC

V: TRBV5-4
D: NA
J: TRBJ1-3
size: NA
CDR3: CASSIQGISGNTIYF
DNA: TGTGCCAGCAGCATTCAGGGTATCTCTGGAAACACCATATATTTT

V: TRBV5-6
D: NA
J: TRBJ1-4
size: NA
CDR3: CASSLGEKLFF
DNA: TGTGCCAGCAGCTTGGGGGAAAAACTGTTTTTT

V: TRBV7-9
D: TRBD1
J: TRBJ1-2
size: NA
CDR3: CASSTGTGINGYTF
DNA: TGTGCCAGCAGCACCGGGACAGGGATCAATGGCTACACCTTC

V: TRBV5-1
D: NA
J: TRBJ2-1
size: NA
CDR3: CASSLGQSSYNEQFF
DNA: TGCGCCAGCAGCTTGGGACAGAGCTCCTACAATGAGCAGTTCTTC

V: TRBV27
D: NA
J: TRBJ2-3
size: NA
CDR3: CASSLGGSTDTQYF
DNA: TGTGCCAGCAGTTTAGGCGGGAGCACAGATACGCAGTATTTT

V: TRBV7-2
D: TRBD2
J: TRBJ2-7
size: NA
CDR3: CASSQSGGGPPYEQYF
DNA: TGTGCCAGCAGCCAATCCGGGGGGGGCCCACCCTACGAGCAGTACTTC

V: TRBV27
D: NA
J: TRBJ1-5
size: NA
CDR3: CASSLSVKGHQPQHF
DNA: TGTGCCAGCAGTTTATCGGTCAAGGGGCATCAGCCCCAGCATTTT

V: TRBV25-1
D: TRBD1
J: TRBJ2-1
size: NA
CDR3: CASSGQGNGSYNEQFF
DNA: TGTGCCAGCAGTGGACAGGGGAATGGATCCTACAATGAGCAGTTCTTC

V: TRBV29-1
D: NA
J: TRBJ2-5
size: NA
CDR3: CSVRKGETQYF
DNA: TGCAGCGTGAGAAAAGGGGAGACCCAGTACTTC

V: TRBV4-1
D: TRBD1
J: TRBJ2-5
size: NA
CDR3: CASSQDRETQYF
DNA: TGCGCCAGCAGCCAGGACAGGGAGACCCAGTACTTC

V: TRBV5-6
D: TRBD1
J: TRBJ1-5
size: NA
CDR3: CASSSDRGRSQPQHF
DNA: TGTGCCAGCAGCTCGGACAGGGGGCGATCTCAGCCCCAGCATTTT

V: TRBV9
D: NA
J: TRBJ1-4
size: NA
CDR3: CASSVGTRNEKLFF
DNA: TGTGCCAGCAGCGTAGGAACGAGGAATGAAAAACTGTTTTTT

V: TRBV9
D: NA
J: TRBJ2-5
size: NA
CDR3: CASSVDRDIKETQYF
DNA: TGTGCCAGCAGCGTAGACAGGGACATCAAAGAGACCCAGTACTTC

V: TRBV11-2
D: NA
J: TRBJ2-3
size: NA
CDR3: CASTGAGPKESTDTQYF
DNA: TGTGCCAGCACCGGCGCGGGACCAAAGGAATCCACAGATACGCAGTATTTT

V: TRBV7-2
D: TRBD2
J: TRBJ2-1
size: NA
CDR3: CASRHLGGGDSHEQFF
DNA: TGTGCCAGCAGACACCTCGGGGGGGGCGATAGTCATGAGCAGTTCTTC

V: TRBV4-3
D: NA
J: TRBJ2-2
size: NA
CDR3: CASSQATVFGTGELFF
DNA: TGCGCCAGCAGCCAAGCTACAGTCTTTGGCACCGGGGAGCTGTTTTTT

V: TRBV6-1
D: TRBD1
J: TRBJ1-2
size: NA
CDR3: CASSERLDRGVGYTF
DNA: TGTGCCAGCAGTGAACGCCTAGACAGGGGGGTCGGCTACACCTTC

V: TRBV10-3
D: NA
J: TRBJ2-5
size: once
CDR3: CAISEFWGSEETQYF
DNA: TGTGCCATCAGTGAGTTTTGGGGTTCGGAAGAGACCCAGTACTTC

V: TRBV28
D: NA
J: TRBJ1-4
size: NA
CDR3: CASSSLTGYEKLFF
DNA: TGTGCCAGCAGCTCCTTGACCGGGTATGAAAAACTGTTTTTT

V: TRBV7-2
D: NA
J: TRBJ1-1
size: many
CDR3: CASSFFRGEGEAFF
DNA: TGTGCCAGCAGCTTCTTTAGGGGGGAAGGTGAAGCTTTCTTT

V: TRBV4-2
D: NA
J: TRBJ2-4
size: NA
CDR3: CASSQDLAGNIQYF
DNA: TGTGCCAGCAGCCAAGATCTGGCGGGGAACATTCAGTACTTC